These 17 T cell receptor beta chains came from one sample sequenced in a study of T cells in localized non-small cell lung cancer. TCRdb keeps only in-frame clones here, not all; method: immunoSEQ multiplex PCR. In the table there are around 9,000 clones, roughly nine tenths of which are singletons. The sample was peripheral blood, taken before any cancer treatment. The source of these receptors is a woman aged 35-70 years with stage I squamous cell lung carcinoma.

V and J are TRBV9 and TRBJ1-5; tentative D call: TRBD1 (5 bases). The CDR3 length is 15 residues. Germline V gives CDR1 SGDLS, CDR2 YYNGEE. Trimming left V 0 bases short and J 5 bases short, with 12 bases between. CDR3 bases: TGTGCCAGCAGCGTAGTAGGAGACAGAGATCAGCCCCAGCATTTT. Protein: CASSVVGDRDQPQHF.

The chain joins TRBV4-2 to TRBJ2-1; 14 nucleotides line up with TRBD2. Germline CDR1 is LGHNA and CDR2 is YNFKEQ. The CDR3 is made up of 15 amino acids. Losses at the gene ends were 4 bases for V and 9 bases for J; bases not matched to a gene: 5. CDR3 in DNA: TGTGCCAGCAGCCTAGGACTAGCGGGGGGAGGTGAGCAGTTCTTC. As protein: CASSLGLAGGGEQFF.

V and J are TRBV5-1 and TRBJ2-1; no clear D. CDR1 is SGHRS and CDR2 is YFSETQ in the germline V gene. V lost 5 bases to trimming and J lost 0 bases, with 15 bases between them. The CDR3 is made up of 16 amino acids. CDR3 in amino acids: CASSYRTASSYNEQFF. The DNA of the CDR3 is TGCGCCAGCAGTTATCGGACGGCAAGCTCCTACAATGAGCAGTTCTTC.

The CDR3 DNA reads as TGTGCCAGCAGCCCACGGACAGGGGGCAATCAGCCCCAGCATTTT. Amino acid sequence: CASSPRTGGNQPQHF. This chain connects TRBV7-2 to TRBJ1-5; 9 bases match TRBD1. The CDR3 is 15 residues long. Germline assignment: CDR1 SGHTA and CDR2 FQGNSA. Unmatched junction bases numbered 4, after V lost 5 bases and J lost 2 bases.

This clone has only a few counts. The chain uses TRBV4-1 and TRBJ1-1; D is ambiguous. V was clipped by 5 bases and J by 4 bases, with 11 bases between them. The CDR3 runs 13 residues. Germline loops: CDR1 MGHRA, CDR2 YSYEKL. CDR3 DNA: TGCGCCAGCAGCTGGCAAAGAGCCACTGAAGCTTTCTTT. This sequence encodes CASSWQRATEAFF.

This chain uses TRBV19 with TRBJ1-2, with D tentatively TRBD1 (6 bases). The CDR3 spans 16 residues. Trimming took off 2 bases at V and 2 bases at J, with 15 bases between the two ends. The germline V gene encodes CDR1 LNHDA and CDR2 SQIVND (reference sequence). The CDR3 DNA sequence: TGTGCCAGTAGTATAACTGAAAACAGGGAGAACTATGGCTACACCTTC. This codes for CASSITENRENYGYTF.

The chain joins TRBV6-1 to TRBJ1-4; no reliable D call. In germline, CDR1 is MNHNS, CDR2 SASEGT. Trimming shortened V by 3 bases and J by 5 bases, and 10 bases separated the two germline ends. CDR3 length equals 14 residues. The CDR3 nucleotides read TGTGCCAGCAGTGATACCTGGGCAAATGAAAAACTGTTTTTT. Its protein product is CASSDTWANEKLFF.

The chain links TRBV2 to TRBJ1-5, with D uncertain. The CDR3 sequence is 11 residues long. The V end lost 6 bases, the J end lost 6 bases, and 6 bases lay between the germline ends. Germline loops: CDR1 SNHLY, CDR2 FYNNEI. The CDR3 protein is CASRGGQPQHF. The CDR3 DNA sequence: TGTGCCAGCAGGGGAGGTCAGCCCCAGCATTTT.

The chain's CDR3 is CASSEGAVMTGELFF. For the CDR3, the DNA is TGTGCCAGCAGTGAAGGGGCTGTCATGACCGGGGAGCTGTTTTTT. This chain uses TRBV2 with TRBJ2-2; D is uncertain. Germline V lookup: CDR1 SNHLY, CDR2 FYNNEI. The CDR3 sequence is 15 residues long. V shed 1 base and J shed 5 bases, with 11 bases lying between them.

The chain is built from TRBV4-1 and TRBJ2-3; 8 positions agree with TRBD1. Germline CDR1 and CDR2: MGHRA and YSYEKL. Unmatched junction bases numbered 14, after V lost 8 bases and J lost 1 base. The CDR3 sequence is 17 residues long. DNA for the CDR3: TGCGCCAGCGACAGGGGCGGTTGGGTCAGGGGCACAGATACGCAGTATTTT. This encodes CASDRGGWVRGTDTQYF.

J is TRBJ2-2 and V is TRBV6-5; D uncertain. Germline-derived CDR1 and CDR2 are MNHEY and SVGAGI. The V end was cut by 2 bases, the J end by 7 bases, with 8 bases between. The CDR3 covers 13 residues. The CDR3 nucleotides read TGTGCCAGCAGTTACGGTTACGGCGGGGAGCTGTTTTTT. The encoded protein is CASSYGYGGELFF.

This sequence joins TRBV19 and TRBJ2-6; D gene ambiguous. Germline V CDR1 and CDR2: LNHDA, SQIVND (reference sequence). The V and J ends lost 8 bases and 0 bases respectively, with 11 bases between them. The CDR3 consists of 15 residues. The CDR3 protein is CASGPTASGANVLTF. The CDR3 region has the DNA TGTGCCAGTGGACCGACCGCCTCTGGGGCCAACGTCCTGACTTTC. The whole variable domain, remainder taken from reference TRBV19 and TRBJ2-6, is DGGITQSPKYLFRKEGQNVTLSCEQNLNHDAMYWYRQDPGQGLRLIYYSQIVNDFQKGDIAEGYSVSREKKESFPLTVTSAQKNPTAFYLCASGPTASGANVLTFGAGSRLTVL.

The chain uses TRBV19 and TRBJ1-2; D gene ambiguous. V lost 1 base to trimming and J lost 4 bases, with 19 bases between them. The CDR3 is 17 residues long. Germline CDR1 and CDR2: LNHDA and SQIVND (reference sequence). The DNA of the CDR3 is TGTGCCAGTAGTATAGGAGGTGGGCAGGCCCCATCCTATGGCTACACCTTC. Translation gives CASSIGGGQAPSYGYTF. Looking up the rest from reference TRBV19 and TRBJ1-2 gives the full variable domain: DGGITQSPKYLFRKEGQNVTLSCEQNLNHDAMYWYRQDPGQGLRLIYYSQIVNDFQKGDIAEGYSVSREKKESFPLTVTSAQKNPTAFYLCASSIGGGQAPSYGYTFGSGTRLTVV.

For the CDR3, the DNA is TGCGCCAGCAGCTTGCAAAGTAACGGTGAAGCTTTCTTT. This codes for CASSLQSNGEAFF. This sequence joins TRBV5-1 and TRBJ1-1, with no clear D. Germline loops: CDR1 SGHRS, CDR2 YFSETQ. The V gene lost 1 base and the J gene lost 7 bases, with 11 bases spanning the gap. The CDR3 has 13 residues.

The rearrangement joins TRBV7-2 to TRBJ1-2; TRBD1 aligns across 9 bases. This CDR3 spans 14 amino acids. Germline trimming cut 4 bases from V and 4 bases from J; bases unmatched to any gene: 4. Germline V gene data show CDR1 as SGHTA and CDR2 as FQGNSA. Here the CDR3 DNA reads TGTGCCAGCAGCTCCGGGACAGGGCCCTATGGCTACACCTTC. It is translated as CASSSGTGPYGYTF.

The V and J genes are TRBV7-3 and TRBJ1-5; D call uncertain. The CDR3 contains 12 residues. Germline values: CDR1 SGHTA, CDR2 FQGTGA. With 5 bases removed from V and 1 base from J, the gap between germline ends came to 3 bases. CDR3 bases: TGTGCCAGCAGCGGCAGCAATCAGCCCCAGCATTTT. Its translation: CASSGSNQPQHF. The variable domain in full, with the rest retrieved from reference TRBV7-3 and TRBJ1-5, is GAGVSQTPSNKVTEKGKYVELRCDPISGHTALYWYRQSLGQGPEFLIYFQGTGAADDSGLPNDRFFAVRPEGSVSTLKIQRTERGDSAVYLCASSGSNQPQHFGDGTRLSIL.

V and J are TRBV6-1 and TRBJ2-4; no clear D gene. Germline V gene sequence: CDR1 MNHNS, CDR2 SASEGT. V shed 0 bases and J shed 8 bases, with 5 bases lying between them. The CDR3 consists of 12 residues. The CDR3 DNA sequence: TGTGCCAGCAGTGAAGCGCATCACATTCAGTACTTC. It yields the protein CASSEAHHIQYF.